Listed below are T cell receptor beta chains from one sample, sequenced in a study of early T cells in non-severe SARS-CoV-2 infection. In TCRdb, the 5' RACE reads were re-called with MiXCR into one record per CDR3 protein. The data hold 70,000 or so distinct CDR3 sequences, with over 9.5% observed a single time. Here the sequenced sample was whole blood, taken at baseline. The receptor set was obtained from an adult who was a healthcare worker with PCR-confirmed SARS-CoV-2 infection or an uninfected control (not recorded which). The CDR3 runs from the conserved cysteine through the conserved F or W. The order of the fields is V gene, CDR3 length, D gene, clone size, J gene, CDR3 protein, CDR3 DNA. The D gene is left open where the match is weak. Clone size, where shown, is once, few, many, or a class for clones that have expanded.

>TRBV13|13|-|many|TRBJ2-5
CASSQSYQETQYF
TGTGCCAGCAGCCAATCGTACCAAGAGACCCAGTACTTC
>TRBV18|15|-|few|TRBJ1-1
CASSPGSEMNTEAFF
TGTGCCAGCTCACCAGGTTCAGAGATGAACACTGAAGCTTTCTTT
>TRBV7-3|15|-|few|TRBJ2-5
CASSLTGGSRETQYF
TGTGCCAGCAGCTTAACCGGGGGAAGCCGCGAGACCCAGTACTTC
>TRBV5-5|16|TRBD1|few|TRBJ1-5
CASSSRQGRANQPQHF
TGTGCCAGCAGCTCTAGACAGGGTAGGGCAAATCAGCCCCAGCATTTT
>TRBV4-1|17|TRBD1|-|TRBJ1-1
CASSQEGDRGYNTEAFF
TGCGCCAGCAGCCAAGAGGGGGACAGGGGTTACAACACTGAAGCTTTCTTT
>TRBV5-1|14|TRBD1|-|TRBJ1-6
CACSLGDRDSPLHF
TGCGCCTGCAGCTTGGGGGACAGGGATTCACCCCTCCACTTT
>TRBV5-5|17|TRBD2|few|TRBJ2-7
CASSHGEGLAVLYEQYF
TGTGCCAGCAGCCACGGGGAGGGACTAGCGGTCTTGTACGAGCAGTACTTC
>TRBV10-3|13|-|many|TRBJ1-4
CAISAGGGEKLFF
TGTGCCATCTCTGCCGGGGGCGGTGAAAAACTGTTTTTT
>TRBV11-2|14|-|-|TRBJ2-1
CASSSAGENNEQFF
TGTGCCAGCAGCTCGGCTGGGGAGAACAATGAGCAGTTCTTC
>TRBV6-6|16|-|-|TRBJ1-2
CASSPPQLHREGGYTF
TGTGCCAGCAGTCCACCCCAACTTCACAGGGAAGGCGGCTACACCTTC
>TRBV11-3|14|-|many|TRBJ2-2
CASSSGRFPGELFF
TGTGCCAGCAGCTCCGGACGTTTCCCCGGGGAGCTTTTTTTT
>TRBV11-2|16|-|few|TRBJ2-1
CASSPSNPPLGDEQFF
TGTGCCAGCAGCCCAAGTAACCCACCCCTTGGGGATGAGCAGTTCTTC
>TRBV18|15|TRBD1|few|TRBJ2-7
CASSPTGTGGEEQYF
TGTGCCAGCTCACCAACCGGGACAGGGGGTGAAGAGCAGTACTTC
>TRBV20-1|15|-|many|TRBJ2-3
CSARDPAGSSHTQYF
TGCAGTGCTAGAGATCCAGCGGGTTCCTCCCATACGCAGTATTTT
>TRBV5-5|15|-|many|TRBJ1-4
CASSSITATNEKLFF
TGTGCCAGCAGCTCGATAACGGCAACTAATGAAAAACTGTTTTTT
>TRBV2|12|-|once|TRBJ2-6
CASTTEANVLTF
TGTGCCAGCACGACGGAGGCCAACGTCCTGACTTTC
>TRBV20-1|15|TRBD1|many|TRBJ2-6
CSARSGGSGANVLTF
TGCAGTGCTCGATCAGGGGGATCTGGGGCCAACGTCCTGACTTTC
>TRBV15|15|TRBD1|-|TRBJ1-4
CATSREGGQREKLFF
TGTGCCACCAGCAGAGAAGGGGGACAGCGGGAAAAACTGTTTTTT
>TRBV5-6|13|-|few|TRBJ1-2
CASSLGGGYGYTF
TGTGCCAGCAGCTTAGGGGGTGGCTATGGCTACACCTTC
>TRBV6-5|14|-|-|TRBJ2-3
CASSYRKNTDTQYF
TGTGCCAGCAGTTACAGGAAAAACACAGATACGCAGTATTTT
>TRBV27|13|-|-|TRBJ2-7
CASSFGPPYEQYF
TGTGCCAGCAGTTTTGGGCCCCCCTACGAGCAGTACTTC
>TRBV3-1|16|-|many|TRBJ2-7
CASSQFPGASSYEQYF
TGTGCCAGCAGCCAATTTCCAGGTGCGAGCTCCTACGAGCAGTACTTC
>TRBV9|15|TRBD2|many|TRBJ2-1
CASSANSGGAHEQFF
TGTGCCAGCAGCGCAAATAGCGGGGGGGCCCATGAGCAGTTCTTC
>TRBV13|16|-|-|TRBJ2-4
CASRGTGRGAKNIQYF
TGTGCCAGCAGGGGGACGGGCCGGGGAGCCAAAAACATTCAGTACTTC
>TRBV18|15|TRBD1|-|TRBJ1-6
CASSKAGTGNSPLHF
TGTGCCAGCTCAAAGGCCGGGACAGGGAATTCACCCCTCCACTTT
>TRBV6-2/TRBV6-3|16|-|few|TRBJ1-1
CASSYFVSEHYTEAFF
TGTGCCAGCAGTTACTTTGTGTCAGAACATTACACTGAAGCTTTCTTT
>TRBV6-1|13|-|-|TRBJ1-1
CASSTESGSEAFF
TGTGCCAGCAGTACCGAGTCCGGCAGCGAAGCTTTCTTT
>TRBV29-1|12|-|many|TRBJ1-4
CSGWDHRQKLFF
TGCAGCGGCTGGGACCACCGTCAAAAACTGTTTTTT
>TRBV9|16|TRBD2|-|TRBJ2-3
CASAPEAGGWPDTQYF
TGTGCCAGCGCCCCAGAAGCGGGGGGCTGGCCAGATACGCAGTATTTT
>TRBV5-6|12|-|-|TRBJ2-1
CASSLVFNEQFF
TGTGCCAGCAGCTTGGTGTTCAATGAGCAGTTCTTC
>TRBV11-2|17|TRBD1|many|TRBJ2-6
CASSGRDRGSGANVLTF
TGTGCCAGCAGCGGCCGGGACAGGGGATCTGGGGCCAACGTCCTGACTTTC
>TRBV6-6|12|-|many|TRBJ2-4
CASKDSLNIQYF
TGTGCCAGCAAGGACAGCCTAAACATTCAGTACTTC
>TRBV6-5|13|-|-|TRBJ1-6
CASSTSPITPLHF
TGTGCCAGCAGTACCTCACCGATCACACCCCTCCACTTT
>TRBV11-2|15|TRBD2|many|TRBJ2-7
CASSLLAGGPDEQYF
TGTGCCAGCAGCTTGCTAGCGGGGGGGCCGGACGAGCAGTACTTC
>TRBV12-3/TRBV12-4|17|TRBD2|-|TRBJ2-1
CASSAEGLAGNFNEQFF
TGTGCCAGCAGTGCTGAGGGACTAGCGGGGAACTTCAATGAGCAGTTCTTC
>TRBV18|14|-|many|TRBJ1-1
CASYVGLMNTEAFF
TGTGCCAGCTACGTGGGGCTCATGAACACTGAAGCTTTCTTT
>TRBV5-5|15|-|-|TRBJ2-3
CASSPDGTSTDTQYF
TGTGCCAGCAGCCCGGACGGTACTAGCACAGATACGCAGTATTTT
>TRBV30|14|TRBD2|-|TRBJ2-3
CASRAGGPGDTQYF
TGTGCCTCGAGAGCGGGGGGTCCCGGGGATACGCAGTATTTT
>TRBV7-9|15|TRBD1|many|TRBJ2-5
CASSLARGQGATQYF
TGTGCCAGCAGCTTAGCGCGCGGACAGGGGGCGACCCAGTACTTC
>TRBV10-3|18|TRBD2|-|TRBJ2-3
CAISSGGARTSGTDTQYF
TGTGCCATCAGTAGCGGGGGGGCGAGAACTTCTGGCACAGATACGCAGTATTTT
>TRBV3-1|15|TRBD2|many|TRBJ2-3
CASSLSGNPTDTQYF
TGTGCCAGCAGCCTCAGCGGGAACCCCACAGATACGCAGTATTTT
>TRBV11-2|14|-|-|TRBJ1-4
CASSLDRVNEKLLF
TGTGCCAGCAGCTTAGACAGGGTAAATGAAAAACTGTTATTT
>TRBV7-7|15|TRBD1|few|TRBJ2-1
CASSPQGQGIDEQFF
TGTGCTAGCAGCCCTCAGGGACAGGGCATCGATGAGCAGTTCTTC
>TRBV7-8|19|-|-|TRBJ1-4
CASSLGLRGLRGTNEKLFF
TGTGCCAGCAGCTTAGGTTTAAGGGGCCTTCGTGGCACTAATGAAAAACTGTTTTTT
>TRBV30|13|-|few|TRBJ2-7
CAWRQGNWYEQYF
TGTGCCTGGAGACAGGGAAACTGGTACGAGCAGTACTTC
>TRBV4-1|18|TRBD1|-|TRBJ1-5
CASSQIGQGEYSNQPQHF
TGCGCCAGCAGCCAGATTGGACAGGGGGAATATAGCAATCAGCCCCAGCATTTT
>TRBV11-2|15|-|-|TRBJ2-1
CASSFFGCSYNEQFF
TGTGCCAGCAGCTTTTTCGGGTGTTCCTACAATGAGCAGTTCTTC
>TRBV11-2|17|TRBD1|few|TRBJ1-1
CASRRGTGMRSDTEAFF
TGTGCCAGCAGGCGCGGGACAGGGATGAGATCGGACACTGAAGCTTTCTTT
>TRBV2|15|-|many|TRBJ2-3
CASTEGTPSTDTQYF
TGTGCCAGCACCGAAGGGACACCTAGCACAGATACGCAGTATTTT